Sequencing of this T cell receptor beta chain was carried out in a study of blood T cells in healthy people across ages. Across the study: About one barcoded TCR beta cDNA was captured per two T cells.

This clonotype has a single count. Russia was home to the donors, healthy Caucasian individuals aged about 6 to 90. The amount of total RNA extracted per sample was at least 6 micrograms. A sample-barcoded 5' primer and a J-beta primer mix were used in a second PCR of roughly 7 to 12 cycles. One entry per CDR3 protein, called by TCRdb with MiXCR from the 5' RACE reads. The sample yields approximately 810,000 distinct CDR3 sequences, about 36% seen once. Sequencing was performed on blood. The sequence derives from a man between 18 and 35 years old in good health.

DNA of the CDR3: TGTGCCAGCAGCGAAGGACTAGCGGGAGTGGAAAACATTCAGTACTTC. Its protein is CASSEGLAGVENIQYF. The V call is TRBV9, the J call TRBJ2-5; TRBD2 aligns across 13 bases. With the DNA end fitting TRBJ2-4 better, the J assignment may be wrong. The CDR3 sequence is 16 residues long. Germline V CDR1 and CDR2: SGDLS, YYNGEE.